This TCR beta chain was sequenced during a study of cytotoxic CD8 clonotypes in ibrutinib-treated CLL. Looking at the study overall: The cohort had about a dozen relapsed/refractory and approximately 14 treatment-naive patients, around 18 IGHV unmutated. Patients attained about 25 partial and 2 complete responses; at median roughly 73 months, about 15 remained remitted while about twelve progressed.

Clones were sequenced by immunoSEQ multiplex PCR, and TCRdb holds only the in-frame ones, with some missing. The data hold roughly 76,000 clones, with over 75% observed a single time. From germline, CDR1 is ENHRY and CDR2 SYGVKD. The CDR3 is 15 amino acids. V shed 8 bases and J 0 bases; nucleotides not matched to a gene: 6. This clonotype was obtained from a human donor with chronic lymphocytic leukemia. The chain carries TRBV10-3 and TRBJ1-1, with 10 bases lining up with TRBD1. The source material was PBMCs, sampled at disease progression, from a patient treated with ibrutinib. The CDR3 DNA is TGTGCCATCGGTACGGGGACAGGGGTGAACACTGAAGCTTTCTTT. Translated: CAIGTGTGVNTEAFF.